These 19 T cell receptor beta chains originate from one sample sequenced in a study of OX40 agonist ivuxolimab in advanced cancers. Using immunoSEQ multiplex PCR, the repertoire was profiled, and TCRdb retains in-frame clones only, with some absent. The sample lists about 50,000 clones, approximately 80% occurring once. The source material was CD4+ or CD8+ T cells sorted from blood, sampled in a trial of the OX40 agonist ivuxolimab. Receptor source: an adult with an advanced solid tumor such as melanoma, head and neck, liver or kidney cancer.

The genes are TRBV2 and TRBJ1-1, with D tentatively TRBD1 (5 bases). Deletions cut 5 bases from V and 4 bases from J, with 14 bases between. This CDR3 has 14 residues. Germline V gene data show CDR1 as SNHLY and CDR2 as FYNNEI. The CDR3 region has the DNA TGTGCCAGCAGTTCGACAGACGGGCGCACTGAAGCTTTCTTT. It translates to CASSSTDGRTEAFF.

This chain connects TRBV10-3 to TRBJ2-7; maybe TRBD2 (6 bases). Germline V gene sequence: CDR1 ENHRY, CDR2 SYGVKD. V was pared by 5 bases and J by 3 bases, with 11 bases between. The CDR3 extends over 13 amino acids. The CDR3 loop is CAISPEGLYEQYF. The CDR3, as DNA: TGTGCCATCAGTCCCGAGGGACTCTACGAGCAGTACTTC.

The gene calls are TRBV18 and TRBJ2-5, with 9 bases aligning to TRBD1. Germline CDR1 KGHSH, CDR2 LQKENI. V shed 5 bases, J shed 5 bases, and the junction held 6 bases outside the gene matches. The CDR3 contains 14 residues. This CDR3 reads CASSGNRGLETQYF. CDR3 nucleotide sequence: TGTGCCAGCTCAGGGAACAGGGGGCTGGAGACCCAGTACTTC.

This clone has a single count. The chain has TRBV11-2 and TRBJ1-1; D is ambiguous. The CDR3 loop spans 14 amino acids. Trimming removed 7 bases at V and 5 bases at J, with 17 bases between. Germline loops: CDR1 SGHAT, CDR2 FQNNGV. CDR3 amino acids: CASTSVRGWTEAFF. The DNA for the CDR3 is TGTGCCAGCACCTCAGTCCGGGGATGGACTGAAGCTTTCTTT.

The rearrangement joins TRBV18 to TRBJ1-2, with D uncertain. The V end lost 5 bases, the J end lost 2 bases, and 12 bases lay between the germline ends. Per the germline V gene, CDR1 is KGHSH and CDR2 is LQKENI. This CDR3 spans 14 amino acids. The CDR3 here is CASSTGLGNYGYTF. In DNA form, the CDR3 reads TGTGCCAGCTCAACGGGCCTTGGGAACTATGGCTACACCTTC. Based on the CDR3 plus reference TRBV18 and TRBJ1-2, the full variable domain is NAGVMQNPRHLVRRRGQEARLRCSPMKGHSHVYWYRQLPEEGLKFMVYLQKENIIDESGMPKERFSAEFPKEGPSILRIQQVVRGDSAAYFCASSTGLGNYGYTFGSGTRLTVV.

The V call is TRBV7-3, the J call TRBJ2-3; 11 bases fit TRBD2. The CDR3 totals 15 residues. The junction had 3 bases not matched to a gene; V was cut back by 2 bases and J by 5 bases. CDR1 and CDR2 from the germline V gene are SGHTA and FQGTGA. CDR3 bases: TGTGCCAGCAGCTTATCCGGACTAGCGGGAGATACGCAGTATTTT. The encoded protein is CASSLSGLAGDTQYF.

Notes on this clone: The sample holds other DNA sequences that translate to the same CDR3. The chain links TRBV7-9 to TRBJ1-1; D unclear. The CDR3 runs to 16 residues. Germline CDR1 SEHNR, CDR2 FQNEAQ (reference sequence). The V gene lost 5 bases and the J gene lost 5 bases, with 21 bases spanning the gap. The CDR3 DNA reads TGTGCCAGCAGCAAACCGACACGGGATAGGAATACTGAAGCTTTCTTT. It specifies CASSKPTRDRNTEAFF.

The chain couples TRBV19 to TRBJ1-3; the D is unclear. The CDR3 length is 14 residues. Trimming removed 4 bases at V and 1 base at J, with 8 bases between. The germline V gene has CDR1 LNHDA and CDR2 SQIVND (reference sequence). CDR3: CASSTRVSGNTIYF. The CDR3 nucleotides are TGTGCCAGTAGTACACGGGTTTCTGGAAACACCATATATTTT.

This clone came up a few times. The chain uses TRBV6-6 and TRBJ2-3; D gene uncertain. The V gene lost 5 bases and the J gene lost 4 bases, with 7 bases spanning the gap. Germline V CDR1 and CDR2: MNHNY, SVGAGI (reference sequence). The length of the CDR3 is 12 residues. The CDR3 region has the DNA TGTGCCAGCAGTCTAAGTGCAGATACGCAGTATTTT. It yields the protein CASSLSADTQYF.

The V call is TRBV4-1, the J call TRBJ1-2; D is uncertain. Germline values: CDR1 MGHRA, CDR2 YSYEKL. V lost 0 bases to trimming and J lost 0 bases, with 11 bases between them. This CDR3 is 16 amino acids long. CDR3 sequence (DNA): TGCGCCAGCAGCCAAGATGTCGGCAGTTCTAACTATGGCTACACCTTC. Translated: CASSQDVGSSNYGYTF.

This sequence joins TRBV18 and TRBJ1-2, with 9 positions matching TRBD1. Germline loops: CDR1 KGHSH, CDR2 LQKENI. The CDR3 length is 17 residues. J gave up 4 bases and V 2 bases, and 11 bases lay outside the gene matches. The CDR3 DNA sequence: TGTGCCAGCTCACCAATAGTGGGGACAGGGCGGCTCTATGGCTACACCTTC. The encoded protein is CASSPIVGTGRLYGYTF.

This clone has only one observation. The chain has TRBV7-2 and TRBJ1-1; possible D gene TRBD1, 6 bases. The CDR3 is 14 residues long. Per germline, CDR1 SGHTA and CDR2 FQGNSA. V lost 2 bases and J lost 1, with 8 bases in between. The CDR3 here is CASSLRGSNTEAFF. The CDR3, as DNA: TGTGCCAGCAGCTTAAGGGGGTCGAACACTGAAGCTTTCTTT.

This chain links TRBV7-2 with TRBJ1-3; D call uncertain. Germline assignment: CDR1 SGHTA and CDR2 FQGNSA. This CDR3 comprises 15 residues. Between the trimmed V and J ends, which lost 4 bases and 0 bases, there was a span of 10 bases. The DNA for the CDR3 is TGTGCCAGCAGCTCCTCGTGGGTCTCTGGAAACACCATATATTTT. Protein sequence: CASSSSWVSGNTIYF.

The chain has TRBV27 and TRBJ1-5; no firm D call. V shed 3 bases and J shed 2 bases, with 8 bases lying between them. This CDR3 has 14 amino acids. CDR1 and CDR2 from the germline V gene are MNHEY and SMNVEV (reference sequence). The CDR3 DNA is TGTGCCAGCAGTTTCGGGCACCGCAATCAGCCCCAGCATTTT. This sequence encodes CASSFGHRNQPQHF.

The genes are TRBV11-2 and TRBJ1-6; no reliable D call. This CDR3 has 15 residues. The V and J ends lost 0 bases and 7 bases respectively, with 10 bases between them. Germline V gene data show CDR1 as SGHAT and CDR2 as FQNNGV. The CDR3 loop reads CASSLDYGVNSPLHF. DNA of the CDR3: TGTGCCAGCAGCTTAGATTATGGGGTAAATTCACCCCTCCACTTT.

This clone has only one observation. CDR3 residues: CASSLSRTGNTIYF. The CDR3 DNA is TGTGCCAGCAGCTTGTCGAGGACTGGAAACACCATATATTTT. V usage is TRBV5-8 and J usage is TRBJ1-3; D ambiguous. V shed 1 base and J shed 2 bases, with 7 bases lying between them. This CDR3 comprises 14 residues. The germline V gene encodes CDR1 SGHTS and CDR2 YDEGEE.

The V and J genes are TRBV5-8 and TRBJ1-6; D uncertain. Germline V gene sequence: CDR1 SGHTS, CDR2 YDEGEE. This CDR3 spans 14 amino acids. V gave up 2 bases and J gave up 5 bases, with 8 bases separating them. CDR3: CASSFKVNNSPLHF. CDR3 nucleotides: TGTGCCAGCAGCTTTAAAGTGAATAATTCACCCCTCCACTTT. Combining the CDR3 with reference TRBV5-8 and TRBJ1-6 gives the whole variable domain EAGVTQSPTHLIKTRGQQATLRCSPISGHTSVYWYQQALGLGLQFLLWYDEGEERNRGNFPPRFSGRQFPNYSSELNVNALELEDSALYLCASSFKVNNSPLHFGNGTRLTVT.

The rearrangement uses TRBV5-1 and TRBJ1-1, with 11 bases aligning to TRBD1. Trimming took 1 base from V and 3 from J; bases not matched to a gene: 2. The CDR3 runs to 15 residues. The germline gives CDR1 SGHRS, CDR2 YFSETQ. The CDR3 protein is CASSLWGQGDTEAFF. The CDR3 DNA reads as TGCGCCAGCAGCTTGTGGGGACAGGGGGACACTGAAGCTTTCTTT.

The chain employs TRBV19 and TRBJ1-5; D ambiguous. CDR3 length: 15 amino acids. The germline V gene has CDR1 LNHDA and CDR2 SQIVND (reference sequence). Trimming pared 1 base from V and 2 bases from J, leaving 9 bases between. CDR3 in DNA: TGTGCCAGTAGTATAGGGGGATTTGGCAATCAGCCCCAGCATTTT. This translates into CASSIGGFGNQPQHF.